One TCR beta chain is described in this entry. This receptor's antigen is unknown. One base away there is no much larger clone; base qualities are not given. Every donor was a healthy Caucasian. The study also sequenced three unrelated non-twin adults: a male aged 18 to 29, a male aged 50 to 59 and a female aged 50 to 59. Using Miltenyi CD45RO+ enrichment and human naive T-cell isolation kits, memory (CD45RO+) and naive T cells were isolated from PBMC. The trim is 0 bases for V and 0 bases for J, with a gap of 11 bases between the germline ends. The CDR3 contains 16 residues, cysteine and phenylalanine counted. Only the CDR3 region is kept as DNA, spanning 48 bases read in frame from base 1. CDR1 and CDR2, per the germline V gene, are SGHTA and FQGNSA. This entry belongs to a study of identical twins (dated by TCRdb to about 2016). Concerning the study at large: To test whether fetal clonotypes persist, this study deep-sequenced TCR alpha and beta repertoires from monozygotic twins, from unrelated adults of various ages, and from cord blood. To rule out contamination, replicate twin experiments were performed at different times with different library preparation protocols. General study outcomes and caveats: Fewer insertions were carried by abundant cord blood beta clonotypes, a similar but weaker trend appeared in young adult naive repertoires, and no such trend appeared in memory repertoires. Out-of-frame TCR alpha sequences shared between twins showed an excess of low generation-probability sequences compared with coincidental sharing between unrelated individuals. Out-of-frame TCR alpha sharing in monozygotic twins was systematically underestimated by recombination models, whereas sharing between unrelated individuals was in agreement with the recombination models. Excess twin sharing in beta out-of-frame sequences was weaker because fewer shared sequences lowered the signal-to-noise ratio. Conclusions relied on cross-sectional statistical analysis, since the same donors could not be followed over many years. Zero-insertion analyses could be partly confounded by invariant T cells such as MAIT and iNKT, though diverse VJ usage argued against such confounding for most clonotypes.

The method behind the library was 5' RACE. TCRdb names Illumina HiSeq 2000 as the instrument used. Template switching introduced a universal primer binding site; the final cDNA contained a unique molecular identifier, enabling accurate counting of TCR cDNA molecules. Specific primers in the conserved constant-segment region were used to synthesize first-strand cDNA for the TCR alpha and beta chains. Each cDNA library was double barcoded, with a SMART-Mk sample barcode plus Illumina barcodes, to control for contamination. TruSeq adapter sequences and Illumina sample barcodes were added in two successive PCR steps. The Illumina HiSeq platform was used with custom primers to sequence TCR alpha and beta cDNA libraries. The original methods were these. MiGEC was used to process raw reads and extract unique molecular identifiers, and MiXCR was used to find CDR3 positions. Recombination models were inferred per individual with the repgenHMM and IGoR tools using an EM algorithm. The analysis of shared clonotypes was done with the tcR package in R, with sharing normalized by the product of cloneset sizes. To study raw recombination without the effects of thymic and clonal selection, out-of-frame nonproductive sequences were analyzed. The public reads were reprocessed in TCRdb via fastp at Q25 and MiXCR, keeping in-frame beta chains. Duplicate CDR3 protein sequences are folded into a single record with the most common DNA and genes. V and J calls and clone size were set by TCRdb, not the authors. Here the sample has more than 650,000 distinct CDR3 sequences; 5.5% to 7.5% occur a single time. The ten largest clones represent approximately 2% of the sample.

This TCR came from a man younger than 30 in good health. Specimen: naive T cells sorted from blood. The intended sense of this specimen's cell subset or site label: cells isolated with a human naive T-cell isolation kit. Here the chain combines TRBV7-2 and TRBJ1-1, and perhaps TRBD1 as D gene, on 5 matching bases. The CDR3 region reads CASSLARGNMNTEAFF. In nucleotide form, the sequence is TGTGCCAGCAGCTTAGCACGGGGGAACATGAACACTGAAGCTTTCTTT.